This T cell receptor beta chain was observed in a study of graft-versus-host responses after intestinal transplantation. As for the study in general: Anti-thymocyte globulin served as induction for all recipients, who then took tacrolimus and steroids for two to three years. Study-wide points: High graft-versus-host to host-versus-graft T cell clonal ratios marked allografts of patients with graft-donor macrochimerism. Researchers found peak circulating GvH clone levels linked to early post-transplant HvG declines.

Germline V gives CDR1 SGHAT, CDR2 FQNNGV. The CDR3 contains 13 residues. V shed 4 bases and J 4 bases; nucleotides not matched to a gene: 2. Sequencing used immunoSEQ multiplex PCR; TCRdb keeps in-frame clones, though not all of them. The sample yields 7,500 to 10,000 clones, 85% to 95% seen once. This clone was observed once. As yet, its antigen is unknown. This specimen was PBMCs, taken 8 days after intestinal transplant. The clonotype was recovered from a human patient who received an intestinal transplant, so some T cells may come from the graft donor. The V gene is TRBV11-2, the J gene TRBJ2-7; TRBD1 matches 9 bases. The CDR3 protein is CASSYGQGYEQYF. CDR3 sequence (DNA): TGTGCCAGCAGCTACGGACAGGGGTACGAGCAGTACTTC.